The entry that follows covers one T cell receptor (beta chain) sequence. Its antigen is unidentified. Germline V gene data show CDR1 as SGHRS and CDR2 as YFSETQ. The ends were cut back, 4 bases at V and 1 base at J, with 14 bases in the middle. CDR3 length: 15 amino acids. This entry belongs to a study of cytomegalovirus exposure and HLA in healthy donors. Study-wide results and limits: Cytomegalovirus-associated TCR beta chains were listed, numbering approximately 150. Later on, analysis showed that most CMV-associated TCR beta chains appeared to be HLA-restricted. Of the V segments, some could not be distinguished, including TRBV6-2 and TRBV6-3, and were excluded.

Donors sampled were nominally healthy, though unrecorded immune exposures were likely. Both 60 Vbeta primers and 13 Jbeta primers went into the PCR. Here immunoSEQ multiplex PCR was the method, and the copy in TCRdb shows in-frame clones only, minus some. The sample includes some 130,000 clones, 76% of them seen just once. This sequence was found in a man between 40 and 49 years old in good health and CMV-seronegative. Sequenced input: PBMCs. The rearrangement links TRBV5-1 to TRBJ1-1; D is perhaps TRBD1 (5 bases). The CDR3 protein is CASSQRVTANTEAFF. Here the CDR3 DNA reads TGCGCCAGCAGCCAGAGAGTGACAGCGAACACTGAAGCTTTCTTT.